This T cell receptor beta chain was identified during a study of cytomegalovirus exposure and HLA in healthy donors. V dropped 0 bases and J dropped 2 bases, with 9 bases sitting between them. Germline CDR1 reads SGHRS; CDR2 reads YFSETQ. CDR3 length: 15 amino acids. This clone was seen once. PCR primers comprised 60 Vbeta and 13 Jbeta primers. Assay: immunoSEQ multiplex PCR; the TCRdb copy retains only in-frame clones and omits some. The repertoire consists of about 190,000 clones, with approximately 78% occurring once and the leading ten covering around 1.7%. The clonotype was recovered from a woman younger than 30 in good health and CMV-seronegative. Sequencing was performed on PBMCs. This chain uses TRBV5-1 with TRBJ2-1; D not resolved. CDR3 sequence reads: CASSLGLGPYNEQFF. CDR3 DNA sequence: TGCGCCAGCAGCTTGGGGCTAGGTCCCTACAATGAGCAGTTCTTC.